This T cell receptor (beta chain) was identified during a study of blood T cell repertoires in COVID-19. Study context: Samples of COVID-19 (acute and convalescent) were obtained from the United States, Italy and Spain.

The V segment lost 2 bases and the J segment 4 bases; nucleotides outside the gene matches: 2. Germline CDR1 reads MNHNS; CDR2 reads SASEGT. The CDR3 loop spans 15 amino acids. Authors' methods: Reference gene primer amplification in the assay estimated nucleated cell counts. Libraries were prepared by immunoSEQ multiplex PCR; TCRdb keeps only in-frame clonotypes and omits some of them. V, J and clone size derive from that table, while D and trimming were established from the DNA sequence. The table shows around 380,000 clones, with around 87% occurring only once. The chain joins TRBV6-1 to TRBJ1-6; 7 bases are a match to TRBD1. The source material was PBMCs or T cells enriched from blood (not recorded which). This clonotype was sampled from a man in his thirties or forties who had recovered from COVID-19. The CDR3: CASSESGQYNSPLHF. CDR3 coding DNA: TGTGCCAGCAGTGAATCGGGACAGTATAATTCACCCCTCCACTTT.